This T cell receptor (beta chain) was sequenced during a study of cytomegalovirus exposure and HLA in healthy donors. Data came from immunoSEQ multiplex PCR; TCRdb stores just in-frame clones and leaves some out. This sample has about 160,000 clones, with around four fifths found just once. In regard to this clone: Its specificity is not known.

Study-wide results and caveats: It was fewer than 200 TCR beta chains that were listed as cytomegalovirus-associated.

The V and J ends lost 5 bases and 3 bases, in that order; junction bases with no gene match: 9. This CDR3 comprises 14 residues. CDR1 is GTSNPN, CDR2 SVGIG, per germline (reference sequence). The sample was PBMCs. The TCR originated in a man between 25 and 39 years old in good health and CMV-seropositive. The chain carries TRBV30 and TRBJ1-2; 7 positions agree with TRBD1. CDR3 region: CAWGGPGTDYGYTF. In DNA form, the CDR3 reads TGTGCCTGGGGAGGGCCGGGGACAGACTATGGCTACACCTTC.